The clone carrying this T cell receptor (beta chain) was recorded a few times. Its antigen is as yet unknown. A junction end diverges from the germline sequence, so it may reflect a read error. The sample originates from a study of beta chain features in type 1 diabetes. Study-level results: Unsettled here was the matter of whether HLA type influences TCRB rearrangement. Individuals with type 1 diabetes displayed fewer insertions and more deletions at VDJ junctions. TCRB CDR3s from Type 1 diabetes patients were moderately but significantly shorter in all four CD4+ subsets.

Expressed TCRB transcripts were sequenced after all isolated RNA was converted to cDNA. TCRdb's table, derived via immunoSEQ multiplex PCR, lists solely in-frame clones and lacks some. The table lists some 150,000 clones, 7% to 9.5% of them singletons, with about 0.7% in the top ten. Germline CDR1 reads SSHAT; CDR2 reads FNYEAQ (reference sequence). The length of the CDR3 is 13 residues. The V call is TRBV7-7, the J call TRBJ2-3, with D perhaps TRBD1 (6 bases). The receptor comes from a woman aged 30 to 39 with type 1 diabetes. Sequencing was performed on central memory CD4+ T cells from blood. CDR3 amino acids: CASSPDRTDTQYF. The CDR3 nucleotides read TGTGCTAGCAGCCCCGACAGGACAGATACGCAGTATTTT. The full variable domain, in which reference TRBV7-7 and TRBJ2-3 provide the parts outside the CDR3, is GAGVSQSPRYKVTKRGQDVTLRCDPISSHATLYWYQQALGQGPEFLTYFNYEAQPDKSGLPSDRFSAERPEGSISTLTIQRTEQRDSAMYRCASSPDRTDTQYFGPGTRLTVL.